Each of the 16 T cell receptor beta chains below was sequenced from the same sample in a study of tissue T cells after allogeneic stem cell transplantation. This sample's time point: mouse harvest day 7 after allogeneic transplant. The graft held 10^6 splenic CD5+ T cells and 10^7 T-cell-depleted bone marrow cells. The method was immunoSEQ multiplex PCR; TCRdb's version includes in-frame clones alone and lacks a portion of them. The sample holds 3,800 or so clones, roughly 45% seen once. Sequenced: lymph node tissue. The source is a female BALB/c mouse given C57BL/6 T cells with graft-versus-host disease after an allogeneic hematopoietic cell transplant.

Concerning this clone: Mouse names are used for the genes. The missing CDR3 end, 1 residue past where the read stops, is filled in from the germline J gene. The V gene is TRBV26, the J gene TRBJ2-3; no reliable D call. V was clipped by 4 bases and J by 1 base, with 6 bases between them. This CDR3 spans 13 amino acids. CDR1 KGHPV and CDR2 FQNQEV come from the germline V gene (reference sequence). The CDR3 spells CASSPVGAETLYF. Partial CDR3 DNA: TGTGCCAGCAGTCCGGTCGGTGCAGAAACGCTGTAT.

The table lists this clone with a few counts. The genes are named according to mouse. The sequence runs out 1 residue before the end of the CDR3; the remainder is reconstructed from the germline J gene. The chain is built from TRBV17 and TRBJ1-2; 9 positions match TRBD1. This CDR3 has 17 amino acids. V lost 1 base, J lost 5 bases, and 11 bases stayed unmatched. CDR1 is MNHDT, CDR2 YYDKIL, per germline. CDR3 DNA (partial): TGTGCTAGCAGTAGAGCCCTCGGACAGGGGATTGGATCCGACTACACC. It is translated as CASSRALGQGIGSDYT. The entire CDR3 protein reads CASSRALGQGIGSDYTF.

There are a few counts of this clone. Gene names follow the mouse nomenclature. With the read ending 1 residue before the CDR3 end, the germline J gene is used to fill in that end. The genes are TRBV13-2 and TRBJ2-5; either TRBD1 or TRBD2 may supply D (5 bases each). This CDR3 spans 11 amino acids. CDR1 is NNHNN and CDR2 is SYGAGS in the germline V gene (reference sequence). V was cut by 0 bases and J by 11 bases, with 7 bases left in between. CDR3 amino acids: CASGDAGVQYF. The CDR3 bases that were read are TGTGCCAGCGGTGATGCGGGGGTCCAGTAC.

With regard to this clone: Here the gene names and germline are mouse. CDR3 DNA (partial): TGTGCCTGGAGTCGACTGGGGCGTAACCAAGACACCCAGTAC. Protein product: CAWSRLGRNQDTQY. The entire CDR3 is CAWSRLGRNQDTQYF. V is TRBV31 and J is TRBJ2-5, with 8 positions matching TRBD2. The read terminates 1 residue ahead of where the CDR3 ends, so the germline J gene completes it. CDR1 is GKSSPN and CDR2 is SITVG in the germline V gene. J was trimmed by 0 bases and V by 1 base; bases with no gene match: 3. There are 15 residues in the CDR3.

Comment on this clone: Mouse gene names apply. The missing CDR3 end, 1 residue past where the read stops, is filled in from the germline J gene. V usage is TRBV12-1 and J usage is TRBJ1-1; D is unresolved. V was pared by 0 bases and J by 8 bases, with 6 bases between. The CDR3 runs 11 residues. Germline V gives CDR1 SGHSN, CDR2 HYEKVE. The DNA read from the CDR3 is TGTGCCAGCTCTCTCGAAGGGGAAGTCTTC. This gives the protein CASSLEGEVF. The entire CDR3 protein reads CASSLEGEVFF.

By sample share, this clone is large (0.1 to 1%). Gene and germline names: mouse. The read is 1 residue too short to cover the CDR3 end, so that end is filled in from the germline J gene. V gene TRBV2 combines with J gene TRBJ2-4; 9 bases fit TRBD2. From germline, CDR1 is LGHNA and CDR2 YSYQKL. The V and J ends lost 4 bases and 7 bases, in that order; junction bases with no gene match: 0. The CDR3 runs to 12 residues. CDR3 residues: CASSPGGDTLYF. The CDR3 DNA, read in part, is TGTGCCAGCAGCCCTGGGGGGGACACCTTGTAC.

A word on this clone: Gene names refer to mouse genes. With the read ending 1 residue before the CDR3 end, the germline J gene is used to fill in that end. The chain is built from TRBV16 and TRBJ2-7, with D uncertain. Germline V gene sequence: CDR1 SGHSA, CDR2 FRNQAP. The CDR3 spans 12 residues. V lost 2 bases and J 3 bases, leaving 5 bases between the germline ends. The chain's CDR3 is CASSLPGYEQYF. CDR3 DNA, as far as it was read: TGTGCAAGCAGCTTACCTGGCTATGAACAGTAC. The full variable domain, with the rest looked up from reference TRBV16 and TRBJ2-7, is NAGVIQTPRHKVTGKGQEATLWCEPISGHSAVFWYRQTIVQGLEFLTYFRNQAPIDDSGMPKERFSAQMPNQSHSTLKIQSTQPQDSAVYLCASSLPGYEQYFGPGTRLTVL.

This clone was found a few times. Gene names follow the mouse nomenclature. The CDR3 DNA, read in part, is TGTGCCAGCAGCCCACAGGGTCAAAACACCTTGTAC. Amino acids: CASSPQGQNTLY. The entire CDR3 is CASSPQGQNTLYF. This chain links TRBV3 with TRBJ2-4; weak D call: TRBD1 (5 bases). The CDR3 goes on 1 residue after the read ends, and that part is filled in from the germline J gene. Trimming pared 5 bases from V and 1 base from J, leaving 7 bases between. Per the germline V gene, CDR1 is SNHLY and CDR2 is FYNGKV (reference sequence). The CDR3 totals 13 residues.

For this clone: Mouse germline and gene names are used. From the germline J gene comes the end of the CDR3, since the read stops 1 residue before it. The V gene is TRBV2, the J gene TRBJ1-1, with 10 bases matching TRBD1. J lost 3 bases, V lost 5 bases, and 6 bases had no gene match. The CDR3 loop spans 15 amino acids. The germline gives CDR1 LGHNA, CDR2 YSYQKL. CDR3 in amino acids: CASSTPGTGDTEVFF. The sequenced part of the CDR3 DNA is TGTGCCAGCAGCACCCCCGGGACAGGGGACACAGAAGTCTTC.

For this clone: Mouse gene names apply. The read gets to within 1 residue of the CDR3 end, and the germline J gene fills in the rest. V and J are TRBV26 and TRBJ2-7; D is ambiguous. The CDR3 contains 12 residues. Germline V lookup: CDR1 KGHPV, CDR2 FQNQEV (reference sequence). Trimming left V 3 bases short and J 0 bases short, with 3 bases between. The CDR3 is CASSLSSYEQYF. Partial CDR3 DNA: TGTGCCAGCAGTCTCAGCTCCTATGAACAGTAC. The full variable domain, completed using reference TRBV26 and TRBJ2-7, is NSKVIQTPRYLVKGQGQKAKMRCIPEKGHPVVFWYQQNKNNEFKFLINFQNQEVLQQIDMTEKRFSAECPSNSPCSLEIQSSEAGDSALYLCASSLSSYEQYFGPGTRLTVL.

A note on this clone: Gene and germline names: mouse. The CDR3: CASSLRGAGNTLYF. The DNA read from the CDR3 is TGTGCCAGCAGTCTCCGAGGGGCTGGAAATACGCTCTAT. The chain joins TRBV26 to TRBJ1-3; tentatively, D is TRBD1 (5 bases). The read falls 1 residue short of the CDR3 end, and the missing part is taken from the germline J gene. The CDR3 spans 14 residues. The V end was cut by 3 bases, the J end by 2 bases, with 8 bases between. Germline V lookup: CDR1 KGHPV, CDR2 FQNQEV (reference sequence).

Points on this clone: The germline and genes are mouse ones. The read is 1 residue too short to cover the CDR3 end, so that end is filled in from the germline J gene. The chain uses TRBV13-1 and TRBJ2-1; 7 positions match TRBD2. V was clipped by 4 bases and J by 0 bases; unmatched bases: 4. This CDR3 has 15 amino acids. Germline V gene lookup returns CDR1 NSHNY and CDR2 SYGAGN. CDR3 sequence reads: CASSRLGNNYAEQFF. CDR3 DNA (partial): TGTGCCAGCAGTCGACTGGGTAATAACTATGCTGAGCAGTTC.

This clone was observed a handful of times. Each gene name is a mouse one. The sequenced fragment ends 1 residue before the CDR3 boundary, so the rest is inferred from the germline J gene. The V and J genes are TRBV26 and TRBJ1-2, with D possibly being TRBD1 (6 bases). Germline CDR1 is KGHPV and CDR2 is FQNQEV (reference sequence). Trimming removed 5 bases at V and 0 bases at J, with 7 bases between. The CDR3 is 13 amino acids. Incomplete CDR3 DNA: TGTGCCAGCAGTACAGGGTCAAACTCCGACTACACC. It specifies CASSTGSNSDYT. The full CDR3 sequence reads CASSTGSNSDYTF. Supplemented by reference TRBV26 and TRBJ1-2, the full variable domain reads NSKVIQTPRYLVKGQGQKAKMRCIPEKGHPVVFWYQQNKNNEFKFLINFQNQEVLQQIDMTEKRFSAECPSNSPCSLEIQSSEAGDSALYLCASSTGSNSDYTFGSGTRLLVI.

Points on this clone: The listed genes are named as in mouse. The DNA ends 1 residue before the CDR3 does, and the rest of the CDR3 is filled in from the germline J gene. The chain employs TRBV26 and TRBJ2-7, with unresolved D. Germline V CDR1 and CDR2: KGHPV, FQNQEV (reference sequence). This CDR3 has 13 amino acids. V lost 0 bases to trimming and J lost 2 bases, with 5 bases between them. This CDR3 is CASSLSGPYEQYF. The sequenced CDR3 bases are TGTGCCAGCAGTCTGTCAGGGCCCTATGAACAGTAC.

To note about this clone: The gene names given are mouse names. With the read ending 1 residue before the CDR3 end, the germline J gene is used to fill in that end. This sequence joins TRBV13-2 and TRBJ2-7, with a weak D call TRBD2 (7 bases). Germline loops: CDR1 NNHNN, CDR2 SYGAGS (reference sequence). V lost 0 bases and J lost 7, with 14 bases in between. This CDR3 has 14 amino acids. Incomplete CDR3 DNA: TGTGCCAGCGGTGATGGGGGGGCGCGATTGGAACAGTAC. Residues: CASGDGGARLEQY. The entire CDR3 protein reads CASGDGGARLEQYF.

On this clone itself: Genes and germline are mouse. The read ends 1 residue shy of where the CDR3 ends; the end is completed using the germline J gene. The chain is built from TRBV13-1 and TRBJ1-5, with 7 bases fitting TRBD1. J lost 1 base, V lost 0 bases, and 10 bases had no gene match. The CDR3 totals 18 residues. From germline, CDR1 is NSHNY and CDR2 SYGAGN. This CDR3 reads CASSDARTGTANNQAPLF. CDR3 DNA, as far as it was read: TGTGCCAGCAGTGATGCTAGGACCGGGACAGCAAACAACCAGGCTCCGCTT. The entire variable domain, with the rest obtained from reference TRBV13-1 and TRBJ1-5, is as follows: EAAVTQSPRNKVTVTGGNVTLSCRQTNSHNYMYWYRQDTGHGLRLIHYSYGAGNLRIGDVPDGYKATRTTQEDFFLLLELASPSQTSLYFCASSDARTGTANNQAPLFGEGTRLSVL.